Each of the 28 T cell receptor beta chains below was sequenced from the same sample in a study of OX40 agonist ivuxolimab in advanced cancers. Profiled with immunoSEQ multiplex PCR; TCRdb holds only in-frame clones, not every one. The sample has roughly 50,000 clones, around 90% seen once; the top ten hold approximately 6.7%. The sequencing here drew on CD4+ or CD8+ T cells sorted from blood, taken in a trial of the OX40 agonist ivuxolimab. The receptors here all came from an adult with an advanced solid tumor such as melanoma, head and neck, liver or kidney cancer.

This chain connects TRBV7-8 to TRBJ1-1, with no clear D. Germline V lookup: CDR1 SGHVS, CDR2 FQNEAQ. CDR3 length: 16 amino acids. Trimming shortened V by 1 base and J by 3 bases, and 15 bases separated the two germline ends. The DNA of the CDR3 is TGTGCCAGCAGCTTAGGCCTGGGAGGAGACGACACTGAAGCTTTCTTT. This sequence encodes CASSLGLGGDDTEAFF.

The chain is built from TRBV6-5 and TRBJ2-1; the D gene could be TRBD1 or TRBD2 (5 bases each). Germline V gene data show CDR1 as MNHEY and CDR2 as SVGAGI. Deletions cut 6 bases from V and 9 bases from J, with 15 bases between. The CDR3 covers 13 residues. The CDR3, as DNA: TGTGCCAGCAGGGGGGAGTCGTTAGGTGAGCAGTTCTTC. It translates to CASRGESLGEQFF.

This sequence joins TRBV27 and TRBJ2-1; 7 bases line up with TRBD1. Germline-derived CDR1 and CDR2 are MNHEY and SMNVEV (reference sequence). Germline trimming cut 7 bases from V and 4 bases from J; bases unmatched to any gene: 4. The CDR3 consists of 13 residues. The CDR3 DNA follows: TGTGCCAGCACCGGGACAGATTACAATGAGCAGTTCTTC. Translating gives CASTGTDYNEQFF.

The chain links TRBV30 to TRBJ2-3, with D tentatively TRBD2 (7 bases). Germline CDR1 is GTSNPN and CDR2 is SVGIG (reference sequence). This CDR3 contains 12 residues. Trimming cost V 4 bases and J 4 bases, with 9 bases left between them. Here the CDR3 DNA reads TGTGCCTGGAACGGGGGGCCAGATACGCAGTATTTT. Its translation: CAWNGGPDTQYF. The full variable domain, rest sourced from reference TRBV30 and TRBJ2-3, is SQTIHQWPATLVQPVGSPLSLECTVEGTSNPNLYWYRQAAGRGLQLLFYSVGIGQISSEVPQNLSASRPQDRQFILSSKKLLLSDSGFYLCAWNGGPDTQYFGPGTRLTVL.

V and J are TRBV5-1 and TRBJ1-5, with 8 bases matching TRBD1. CDR1 and CDR2 from the germline V gene are SGHRS and YFSETQ. The CDR3 contains 14 residues. After removal of 4 bases from V and 7 bases from J, the junction contained 7 bases not matched to a gene. The CDR3: CASSPGQEGQPQHF. Written as DNA, the CDR3 is TGCGCCAGCAGCCCGGGACAGGAGGGGCAGCCCCAGCATTTT.

The chain recombines TRBV6-6 with TRBJ2-2; D may match TRBD1 or TRBD2 (5 bases each). CDR1 and CDR2 from the germline V gene are MNHNY and SVGAGI (reference sequence). V lost 10 bases and J 2 bases, leaving 14 bases between the germline ends. The CDR3 has 14 amino acids. The CDR3 loop is CATSRDGNTGELFF. CDR3 coding DNA: TGTGCCACTTCCCGGGACGGTAACACCGGGGAGCTGTTTTTT.

Only one count was recorded for this clone. V and J are TRBV11-2 and TRBJ2-1; 7 bases align to TRBD2. The V gene's germline CDR1 is SGHAT and CDR2 FQNNGV. This CDR3 has 17 amino acids. J gave up 4 bases and V 4 bases, and 13 bases lay outside the gene matches. The CDR3 DNA reads as TGTGCCAGCAGCTCTCTAACGGGGGGACCTTTTTACAATGAGCAGTTCTTC. Translation gives CASSSLTGGPFYNEQFF.

This chain joins TRBV6-1 and TRBJ2-7; perhaps TRBD2 as D (5 bases). Trimming stripped 11 bases from V and 2 bases from J, with 13 bases between. The germline CDR1 and CDR2 sequences are MNHNS and SASEGT. This CDR3 has 12 residues. CDR3 DNA: TGTGCCGCGGCGGGTAAAGCCTACGAGCAGTACGTC. Translating it yields CAAAGKAYEQYV.

The chain joins TRBV29-1 to TRBJ2-1, with 8 bases lining up with TRBD2. Germline CDR1 is SQVTM and CDR2 is ANQGSEA. CDR3 length: 13 residues. The V segment lost 4 bases and the J segment 6 bases; nucleotides outside the gene matches: 5. CDR3 loop: CSVGSGLANEQFF. The CDR3 DNA reads TGCAGCGTTGGGTCCGGACTAGCCAATGAGCAGTTCTTC.

The J gene is TRBJ1-4, the V gene TRBV6-6; D is unclear. The CDR3 sequence is 12 residues long. The germline V gene encodes CDR1 MNHNY and CDR2 SVGAGI (reference sequence). V was clipped by 10 bases and J by 4 bases, with 10 bases between them. CDR3 loop: CATEGNNEKLFF. The CDR3 nucleotides are TGTGCCACCGAGGGTAATAATGAAAAACTGTTTTTT.

This chain uses TRBV5-6 with TRBJ2-5, with 8 bases lining up with TRBD2. J was trimmed by 14 bases and V by 2 bases; bases with no gene match: 11. Per germline, CDR1 SGHDT and CDR2 YYEEEE. The CDR3 contains 13 residues. CDR3 region: CASSFLGSSGFYF. The CDR3, as DNA: TGTGCCAGCAGCTTTCTGGGATCTAGCGGGTTTTACTTC. Variable domain in full (rest from reference TRBV5-6 and TRBJ2-5): DAGVTQSPTHLIKTRGQQVTLRCSPKSGHDTVSWYQQALGQGPQFIFQYYEEEERQRGNFPDRFSGHQFPNYSSELNVNALLLGDSALYLCASSFLGSSGFYFGPGTRLLVL.

This clone was detected only once. The V and J genes are TRBV6-6 and TRBJ1-5; D possibly corresponds to TRBD1 (5 bases). From germline, CDR1 is MNHNY and CDR2 SVGAGI (reference sequence). CDR3 length: 15 residues. Trimming cost V 7 bases and J 6 bases, with 19 bases left between them. CDR3 loop: CASTPGGAASQPQHF. CDR3 bases: TGTGCCAGCACCCCGGGAGGGGCAGCTTCTCAGCCCCAGCATTTT.

The chain carries TRBV5-1 and TRBJ1-5; a possible D gene is TRBD1 (6 bases). CDR1 SGHRS and CDR2 YFSETQ come from the germline V gene. The V gene lost 4 bases and the J gene lost 7 bases, with 12 bases spanning the gap. The CDR3 spans 13 residues. CDR3 nucleotide sequence: TGCGCCAGCAGCCTACAGGGAGGACAGCCCCAGCATTTT. Encoded protein: CASSLQGGQPQHF.

V is TRBV28 and J is TRBJ1-3; D is uncertain. Germline CDR1 and CDR2: MDHEN and SYDVKM. This CDR3 is built from 15 residues. V was shortened by 4 bases and J by 3 bases, with 13 bases between the two germline ends. CDR3 sequence (DNA): TGTGCCAGCAGTTCCCTCGGACCCTATGGAAACACCATATATTTT. Its translation: CASSSLGPYGNTIYF.

The rearrangement uses TRBV7-9 and TRBJ2-1; possible D gene TRBD2, 6 bases. V lost 5 bases and J 7 bases, leaving 24 bases between the germline ends. Germline lookup yields CDR1 SEHNR and CDR2 FQNEAQ (reference sequence). CDR3 length equals 17 residues. The CDR3 protein is CASSPPGSRATPNEQFF. CDR3 sequence (DNA): TGTGCCAGCAGCCCCCCCGGGAGCAGGGCAACCCCGAATGAGCAGTTCTTC.

The chain joins TRBV6-6 to TRBJ1-2; tentative D call: TRBD1 (5 bases). The V gene's germline CDR1 is MNHNY and CDR2 SVGAGI (reference sequence). There are 15 residues in the CDR3. Trimming removed 6 bases from V and 5 bases from J, with 19 bases in between. The DNA for the CDR3 is TGTGCCAGCAGCCCGGGACTCCTGGAAACATATGGCTACACCTTC. Protein product: CASSPGLLETYGYTF.

The V gene is TRBV5-8, the J gene TRBJ1-5; 7 bases line up with TRBD1. Germline CDR1 reads SGHTS; CDR2 reads YDEGEE. The CDR3 contains 15 residues. Trimming removed 0 bases from V and 6 bases from J; junction bases left unmatched: 6. The CDR3 region has the DNA TGTGCCAGCAGCTTGGGAACAGGGGTCCCTCAGCCCCAGCATTTT. It translates to CASSLGTGVPQPQHF.

About this clone: At the DNA level, this CDR3 is encoded by other sequences in the same sample as well. J is TRBJ2-2 and V is TRBV6-5; D perhaps matches TRBD2 (6 bases). The V end lost 4 bases, the J end lost 6 bases, and 9 bases lay between the germline ends. The CDR3 is 13 residues long. CDR1 MNHEY and CDR2 SVGAGI come from the germline V gene. The CDR3 sequence is CASSSLAPGELFF. CDR3 coding DNA: TGTGCCAGCAGTTCCCTAGCGCCCGGGGAGCTGTTTTTT.

The rearrangement links TRBV4-1 to TRBJ1-2, with D possibly TRBD1 on 5 matching bases. Per the germline V gene, CDR1 is MGHRA and CDR2 is YSYEKL. The CDR3 runs to 15 residues. Trimming pared 4 bases from V and 4 bases from J, leaving 16 bases between. CDR3 nucleotide sequence: TGCGCCAGCAGCCTTGTCGAGGACACCAGCTATGGCTACACCTTC. This translates into CASSLVEDTSYGYTF.

This rearrangement joins TRBV28 to TRBJ1-6, with D tentatively TRBD1 (6 bases). Trimming cost V 5 bases and J 13 bases, with 9 bases left between them. CDR1 is MDHEN, CDR2 SYDVKM, per germline. The CDR3 runs to 11 residues. CDR3 sequence: CASSIGGPLHF. The CDR3 DNA is TGTGCCAGCAGTATAGGGGGGCCCCTCCACTTT.

This chain connects TRBV15 to TRBJ1-5; TRBD1 matches at 7 bases. This CDR3 region has 14 residues. Losses at the gene ends were 4 bases for V and 6 bases for J; bases not matched to a gene: 6. From germline, CDR1 is LNHNV and CDR2 YYDKDF (reference sequence). For the CDR3, the DNA is TGTGCCACCAGCACTCGACAGGGCAGTCAGCCCCAGCATTTT. Protein product: CATSTRQGSQPQHF.

The J gene is TRBJ1-6, the V gene TRBV21-1; the table names TRBD1, a call not compared with the DNA. TRBV21-1 is deemed a pseudogene. This CDR3 is built from 17 residues. The CDR3 DNA sequence: TGTGCCAGCAGCAAAGGGGGATCAGGGGTCTATAATTCACCCCTCCACTTT. This codes for CASSKGGSGVYNSPLHF.

The table lists this clone with a count of one. The chain is built from TRBV5-6 and TRBJ2-1; 7 positions agree with TRBD1. With V trimmed by 4 bases and J by 5 bases, 3 bases remained unmatched. The CDR3 sequence is 13 residues long. Germline assignment: CDR1 SGHDT and CDR2 YYEEEE. CDR3 residues: CASSQQGNNEQFF. The CDR3 DNA reads TGTGCCAGCAGCCAACAGGGGAACAATGAGCAGTTCTTC.

The chain is built from TRBV18 and TRBJ1-2; no clear D. The CDR3 contains 14 residues. Germline V gene lookup returns CDR1 KGHSH and CDR2 LQKENI. Deletions cut 3 bases from V and 3 bases from J, with 11 bases between. CDR3 residues: CASSPPEEYYGYTF. For the CDR3, the DNA is TGTGCCAGCTCACCGCCGGAGGAATACTATGGCTACACCTTC.

The chain has TRBV15 and TRBJ1-5; D is possibly TRBD1 (5 bases). The CDR3 is 15 residues long. CDR1 and CDR2 (germline): LNHNV, YYDKDF (reference sequence). V shed 4 bases and J shed 0 bases, with 10 bases lying between them. DNA of the CDR3: TGTGCCACCAGCACCGACAGAAATAGCAATCAGCCCCAGCATTTT. As protein: CATSTDRNSNQPQHF.

This chain connects TRBV11-2 to TRBJ1-2, with D unclear. The germline V and J ends were trimmed by 0 bases and 1 base, with 3 bases remaining between them. The CDR3 contains 13 residues. Germline-derived CDR1 and CDR2 are SGHAT and FQNNGV. As DNA, the CDR3 is TGTGCCAGCAGCTTAGATGGTAACTATGGCTACACCTTC. Amino acid sequence: CASSLDGNYGYTF.

V gene TRBV5-5 combines with J gene TRBJ1-4; no clear D. This CDR3 has 15 residues. Germline V CDR1 and CDR2: SGHKS, YYEKEE (reference sequence). Trimming stripped 5 bases from V and 10 bases from J, with 21 bases between. In DNA form, the CDR3 reads TGTGCCAGCAGTGAGGATCAGGTGGCGCGAGGAAAACTGTTTTTT. Encoded protein: CASSEDQVARGKLFF.

The chain has TRBV23-1 and TRBJ2-6; D is undetermined. TRBV23-1 is an ORF; its function is uncertain. The V end was cut by 5 bases, the J end by 5 bases, with 22 bases between. This CDR3 is built from 18 residues. CDR3 region: CASSARMTQQSRANVLTF. The CDR3 DNA follows: TGCGCCAGCAGTGCGCGTATGACGCAACAAAGTCGGGCCAACGTCCTGACTTTC.